This TCR beta chain emerged from a study of shared clonotypes between healthy human individuals. Study-level results: Shared clonotypes across all four donors exceeded non-shared ones in generation probability. In a few donors, around 4.5% of naive CD4 clonotypes appeared in common.

Comment on this clone: Its antigen remains unknown.

The CDR3 is made up of 13 amino acids. Trimming took 5 bases from V and 7 from J, leaving 14 bases between them. Germline CDR1 reads MNHEY; CDR2 reads SMNVEV (reference sequence). Sorted-subset replicate PCR reactions contained about 200 ng DNA, corresponding to 29,000 or so T cell genomes. Sequenced by immunoSEQ multiplex PCR; TCRdb stores in-frame clones only, minus some. Of around 2.5 million clones listed, under 95% were seen once; the top ten hold approximately 0.36%. The donors were all Caucasian adults (living in Nashville, Tennessee). The chain combines TRBV27 with TRBJ1-2; D call uncertain. This TCR derives from a man aged 18 to 29 in good health. Some clones in this sample may be carry-over from other donors' samples. Input material: naive CD4+ T cells from PBMCs. Subset specified: CD45RA+ positively selected. The CDR3 DNA reads TGTGCCAGCAGTAGCAACTCGATCGCTGGCTACACCTTC. Translated: CASSSNSIAGYTF.